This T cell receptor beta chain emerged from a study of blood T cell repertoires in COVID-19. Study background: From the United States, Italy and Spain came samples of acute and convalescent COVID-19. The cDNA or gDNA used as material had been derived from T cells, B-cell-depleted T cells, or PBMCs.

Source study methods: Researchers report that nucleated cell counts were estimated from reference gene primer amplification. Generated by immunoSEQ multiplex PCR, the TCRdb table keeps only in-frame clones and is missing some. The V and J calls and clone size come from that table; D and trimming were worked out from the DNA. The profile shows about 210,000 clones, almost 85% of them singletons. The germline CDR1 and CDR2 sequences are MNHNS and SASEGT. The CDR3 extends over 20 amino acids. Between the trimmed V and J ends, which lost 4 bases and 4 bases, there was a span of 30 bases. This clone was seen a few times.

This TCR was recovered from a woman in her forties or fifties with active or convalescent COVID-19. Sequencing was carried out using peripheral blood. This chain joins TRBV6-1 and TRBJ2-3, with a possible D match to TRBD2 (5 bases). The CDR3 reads CASSASPFRVARAEADTQYF. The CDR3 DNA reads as TGTGCCAGCAGTGCCAGTCCTTTTCGAGTCGCCCGGGCGGAGGCAGATACGCAGTATTTT.